The source of this TCR beta chain is a study of CD8 T cells in Susac syndrome. Random hexamers were used to reverse transcribe an amount of about 0.45 to 1 ug RNA. Amplification of TCR beta CDR3 spanned 54 Vbeta and 13 Jbeta via immunoSEQ multiplex PCR. TCRdb itself ran the immunoSEQ multiplex PCR reads through MiXCR, one entry per CDR3 protein. The repertoire holds some 150,000 distinct CDR3 sequences, with about 94% as singletons. CDR3 length equals 16 residues. V was clipped by 1 base and J by 1 base; unmatched bases: 4. Germline V lookup: CDR1 LNHNV, CDR2 YYDKDF (reference sequence). Negative isolation was applied to CD8+ and CD4+ T cells, and FACS enrichment was applied to TEMRA cells.

This clonotype was obtained from a human donor with multiple sclerosis. Sequencing input: CD8+ T cells from PBMCs. The rearrangement links TRBV15 to TRBJ2-1, with 7 positions matching TRBD2. In DNA form, the CDR3 reads TGTGCCACCAGCAGAGGCTCTAGCGGATCCTACAATGAGCAGTTCTTC. It is translated as CATSRGSSGSYNEQFF.